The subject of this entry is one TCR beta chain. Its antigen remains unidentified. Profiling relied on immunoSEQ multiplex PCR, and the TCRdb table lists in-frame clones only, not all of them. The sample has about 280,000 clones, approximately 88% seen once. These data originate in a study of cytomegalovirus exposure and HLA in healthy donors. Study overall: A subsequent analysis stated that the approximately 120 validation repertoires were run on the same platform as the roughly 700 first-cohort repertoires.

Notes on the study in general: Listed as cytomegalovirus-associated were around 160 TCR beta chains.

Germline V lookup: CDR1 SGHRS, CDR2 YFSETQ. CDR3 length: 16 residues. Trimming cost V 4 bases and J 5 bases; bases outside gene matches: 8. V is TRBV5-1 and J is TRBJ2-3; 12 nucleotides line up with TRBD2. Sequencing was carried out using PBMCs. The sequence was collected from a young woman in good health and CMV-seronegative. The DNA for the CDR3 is TGCGCCAGCAGCCTAGCGGGAGGGCCTAATGGAGATACGCAGTATTTT. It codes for CASSLAGGPNGDTQYF.